The rows below give T cell receptor beta chains drawn from one sample of a study of blood T cell repertoires in COVID-19. TCRdb's copy holds only in-frame clones and misses some; the assay was immunoSEQ multiplex PCR. This table has some 57,000 clones, around 89% appearing once. Sequencing input: peripheral blood. The source of these receptors is a man in his sixties with active COVID-19. Both conserved end residues are part of each CDR3. A D gene is named only where the DNA matches it firmly. Clone size is not always given. Where it is, it says once, few, many or a class for expanded clones.

J | V | D | size | CDR3 | DNA
TRBJ2-2 | TRBV2 | TRBD2 | . | CASRSGVNTGELFF | TGTGCCAGCAGGAGCGGGGTGAACACCGGGGAGCTGTTTTTT
TRBJ1-1 | TRBV7-2 | TRBD1 | . | CASSLNPGGGTEAFF | TGTGCCAGCAGCTTAAATCCAGGGGGAGGCACTGAAGCTTTCTTT
TRBJ1-1 | TRBV4-3 | . | . | CASSQVPGRAFF | TGCGCCAGCAGCCAAGTACCAGGTCGTGCTTTCTTT
TRBJ2-2 | TRBV7-2 | . | . | CASSSGHQSPGEFF | TGTGCCAGCAGCTCGGGGCACCAGTCCCCGGGGGAGTTTTTT
TRBJ1-3 | TRBV19 | . | . | CASSIVPGGRSGNTIYF | TGTGCCAGTAGTATAGTCCCCGGCGGGCGCTCTGGAAACACCATATATTTT
TRBJ2-7 | TRBV10-3 | TRBD2 | once | CASQTSSYEQYF | TGTGCCTCCCAGACTAGCTCGTACGAGCAGTACTTC
TRBJ2-2 | TRBV7-3 | TRBD1 | . | CASSLSGTGINTGELFF | TGTGCCAGCAGCTTATCTGGGACAGGGATAAACACCGGGGAGCTGTTTTTT
TRBJ1-5 | TRBV28 | TRBD1 | . | CASSLLTGGQYQPQHF | TGTGCCAGCAGTTTATTGACAGGGGGCCAATACCAGCCCCAGCATTTT
TRBJ2-2 | TRBV7-2 | . | . | CASSQHGVGAGELFF | TGTGCCAGCAGCCAACACGGGGTCGGGGCCGGGGAGCTGTTTTTT
TRBJ2-5 | TRBV11-2 | . | . | CASSLGERETQYF | TGTGCCAGCAGCTTAGGAGAGAGGGAGACCCAGTACTTC
TRBJ2-3 | TRBV19 | TRBD1 | . | CASSDRVADTQYF | TGTGCCAGTAGCGACAGGGTTGCAGATACGCAGTATTTT
TRBJ2-1 | TRBV20-1 | . | . | CSAGLYNEQFF | TGCAGTGCTGGACTTTACAATGAGCAGTTCTTC